This TCR beta chain comes out of a study of blood T cell repertoires in COVID-19. For the study at large: Researchers got acute and convalescent COVID-19 samples from the United States, Italy and Spain.

Methods used by the authors: Estimated nucleated cell counts came from reference gene primer amplification. Sequenced by immunoSEQ multiplex PCR; TCRdb stores in-frame clones only, minus some. V and J calls and clone size are as listed in that table; D and trimming were resolved from the DNA. The repertoire holds under 300,000 clones, with about 88% as singletons. J lost 1 base, V lost 6 bases, and 4 bases had no gene match. Looked up from germline, CDR1 is SEHNR and CDR2 is FQNEAQ (reference sequence). The CDR3 is made up of 15 amino acids. This chain links TRBV7-9 with TRBJ2-2; 8 nucleotides line up with TRBD2. The sequenced sample was peripheral blood. This TCR was recovered from a man in his late teens or twenties with active or convalescent COVID-19. In DNA form, the CDR3 reads TGTGCCAGCAGACCAAGCGGGGGGAACACCGGGGAGCTGTTTTTT. It translates to CASRPSGGNTGELFF.